The 15 T cell receptor beta chains listed next were all sequenced from one sample in a study of shared clonotypes between healthy human individuals. Assay: immunoSEQ multiplex PCR; the TCRdb copy retains only in-frame clones and omits some. The data hold 2,500,000 or so clones, with around 93% observed a single time. The material sequenced was naive CD4+ T cells from PBMCs. Stated subset: CD45RA+ positively selected. The receptors originated from a man aged 18 to 30 in good health. Some clones in this sample may be carry-over from other donors' samples.

V is TRBV5-1 and J is TRBJ2-1; D not resolved. V lost 0 bases and J lost 4, with 14 bases in between. Germline values: CDR1 SGHRS, CDR2 YFSETQ. The CDR3 is made up of 16 amino acids. The CDR3: CASSLGARRLYNEQFF. CDR3 DNA: TGCGCCAGCAGCTTGGGTGCCAGACGCCTTTACAATGAGCAGTTCTTC.

About this clone itself: The same CDR3 is also encoded by other DNA sequences in this sample. The chain couples TRBV11-2 to TRBJ1-5; TRBD1 matches at 7 bases. From germline, CDR1 is SGHAT and CDR2 FQNNGV. The junction had 2 bases not matched to a gene; V was cut back by 5 bases and J by 4 bases. The CDR3 is made up of 13 amino acids. DNA of the CDR3: TGTGCCAGCAGCCCGGACAGGAATCAGCCCCAGCATTTT. Residues: CASSPDRNQPQHF.

Here the CDR3 DNA reads TGTGCCAGCATGCGGGACAGGGGGCATCAGCCCCAGCATTTT. Protein product: CASMRDRGHQPQHF. This chain links TRBV2 with TRBJ1-5; 12 bases line up with TRBD1. Per the germline V gene, CDR1 is SNHLY and CDR2 is FYNNEI. The CDR3 totals 14 residues. V shed 7 bases, J shed 5 bases, and the junction held 3 bases outside the gene matches.

This chain links TRBV5-1 with TRBJ2-5, with D unresolved. The CDR3 spans 13 residues. V was shortened by 3 bases and J by 1 base, with 7 bases between the two germline ends. Germline loops: CDR1 SGHRS, CDR2 YFSETQ. The CDR3 region has the DNA TGCGCCAGCAGCTCGATAGGCCAAGAGACCCAGTACTTC. Translating gives CASSSIGQETQYF.

The rearrangement links TRBV11-3 to TRBJ2-1; no definite D call. The V gene's germline CDR1 is SGHNT and CDR2 YENEEA. V was trimmed by 1 base and J by 6 bases, leaving 13 bases between them. The CDR3 runs to 15 residues. In DNA form, the CDR3 reads TGTGCCAGCAGCTTAGGAGGCGGAGAGAGCAATGAGCAGTTCTTC. Its translation: CASSLGGGESNEQFF.

The chain recombines TRBV4-1 with TRBJ2-7; perhaps D is TRBD1 or TRBD2 (7 bases each). The V and J ends lost 3 bases and 2 bases respectively, with 14 bases between them. The CDR3 has 15 amino acids. The germline V gene has CDR1 MGHRA and CDR2 YSYEKL. For the CDR3, the DNA is TGCGCCAGCAGCCAGGGGGGGACAGCAGCCTACGAGCAGTACTTC. Amino acids: CASSQGGTAAYEQYF.

The count of this clone is one. V gene TRBV4-1 combines with J gene TRBJ1-5; 11 bases fit TRBD1. Per germline, CDR1 MGHRA and CDR2 YSYEKL. The CDR3 sequence is 17 residues long. After removal of 3 bases from V and 4 bases from J, the junction contained 8 bases not matched to a gene. The chain's CDR3 is CASSQSRDRGINQPQHF. DNA of the CDR3: TGCGCCAGCAGCCAGTCCCGGGACAGGGGGATAAATCAGCCCCAGCATTTT.

This clone occurred a few times. The genes are TRBV7-9 and TRBJ1-2, with a possible D match to TRBD1 (6 bases). The germline CDR1 and CDR2 sequences are SEHNR and FQNEAQ (reference sequence). This CDR3 has 15 amino acids. Deletions cut 3 bases from V and 7 bases from J, with 18 bases between. For the CDR3, the DNA is TGTGCCAGCAGCTTTGATACAGGGCAAGGAGGTGGCTACACCTTC. As protein: CASSFDTGQGGGYTF.

With regard to this clone: Other nucleotide sequences from this sample produce the same CDR3. V is TRBV6-5 and J is TRBJ1-4; D unclear. V was clipped by 6 bases and J by 4 bases, with 6 bases between them. CDR3 length: 12 residues. Germline V gives CDR1 MNHEY, CDR2 SVGAGI. For the CDR3, the DNA is TGTGCCAGCAGGGCCGGTAATGAAAAACTGTTTTTT. The encoded protein is CASRAGNEKLFF.

The rearrangement links TRBV18 to TRBJ2-7; D possibly corresponds to TRBD1 (5 bases). The CDR3 loop spans 15 amino acids. V was shortened by 0 bases and J by 5 bases, with 14 bases between the two germline ends. Germline-derived CDR1 and CDR2 are KGHSH and LQKENI. CDR3 nucleotides: TGTGCCAGCTCACCACCGGGGTCAGGGCGCGACGAGCAGTACTTC. Translated: CASSPPGSGRDEQYF.

This chain connects TRBV5-8 to TRBJ1-4; D is possibly TRBD1 (5 bases). The length of the CDR3 is 16 residues. Trimming shortened V by 0 bases and J by 0 bases, and 9 bases separated the two germline ends. Per the germline V gene, CDR1 is SGHTS and CDR2 is YDEGEE. CDR3 protein: CASSLGQIATNEKLFF. DNA for the CDR3: TGTGCCAGCAGCTTGGGACAGATTGCAACTAATGAAAAACTGTTTTTT.

This clone is a singleton in its sample. CDR3 amino acids: CASSLYDRENTEAFF. The CDR3 region has the DNA TGTGCCAGCAGTTTGTATGACAGGGAGAACACTGAAGCTTTCTTT. The chain has TRBV7-9 and TRBJ1-1, with 7 bases aligning to TRBD1. This CDR3 is built from 15 residues. Germline trimming cut 6 bases from V and 1 base from J; bases unmatched to any gene: 8. CDR1 and CDR2 from the germline V gene are SEHNR and FQNEAQ (reference sequence).

In regard to this clone: Other DNA variants within this sample encode the same CDR3. V and J are TRBV5-4 and TRBJ2-2; 8 nucleotides match TRBD2. The V and J ends lost 0 bases and 5 bases, in that order; junction bases with no gene match: 3. Germline CDR1 SGHNT, CDR2 YYREEE (reference sequence). This CDR3 is 15 amino acids long. CDR3: CASSLGQRETGELFF. CDR3 coding DNA: TGTGCCAGCAGCTTGGGCCAGCGGGAGACCGGGGAGCTGTTTTTT.

This chain connects TRBV6-5 to TRBJ2-1; 8 nucleotides line up with TRBD2. There are 15 residues in the CDR3. The junction had 6 bases not matched to a gene; V was cut back by 1 base and J by 7 bases. Germline V gene lookup returns CDR1 MNHEY and CDR2 SVGAGI. CDR3 bases: TGTGCCAGCAGTTACTGGGTTAGCGGGGCAAATGAGCAGTTCTTC. Amino acid sequence: CASSYWVSGANEQFF.

The V call is TRBV7-8, the J call TRBJ2-7, with 15 bases matching TRBD2. V was pared by 5 bases and J by 5 bases, with 13 bases of the junction left unmatched. This CDR3 is built from 18 residues. Germline V gene data show CDR1 as SGHVS and CDR2 as FQNEAQ. The CDR3 DNA reads TGTGCCAGCAGCCCACGGACTAGCGGGAGGGCCTGGGAGGACGAGCAGTACTTC. Translated, it gives CASSPRTSGRAWEDEQYF.